The sequence of this T cell receptor (beta chain) was determined in a study of cytomegalovirus exposure and HLA in healthy donors. Study-level background: Earlier sequencing of 150 million to 200 million T cells yielded roughly 120 million unique TCR beta sequences. The study placed about 81% of its 398 genotyped donors in the Caucasian-associated ancestry cluster. Findings and caveats of the study: A few chains linked to CMV were shown in vitro to be specific for CMV antigens. Despite most TCR sequences being rare, some public TCRs occurred in many donors.

This CDR3 spans 16 amino acids. Germline CDR1 is SGHRS and CDR2 is YFSETQ. V shed 7 bases and J shed 6 bases, with 25 bases lying between them. Note on this clone: The antigen remains undetermined.

Vbeta (60) and Jbeta (13) primers were used in the PCR. Profiling relied on immunoSEQ multiplex PCR, and the TCRdb table lists in-frame clones only, not all of them. The data hold a few hundred thousand clones, with under 80% observed a single time. This sequence joins TRBV5-1 and TRBJ1-2; D unclear. The sequenced material came from PBMCs. This receptor was identified in a female donor in good health and CMV-seronegative. CDR3: CASRRATGVEGNGYTF. CDR3 DNA: TGCGCCAGCCGGAGAGCCACCGGGGTTGAGGGTAATGGCTACACCTTC.